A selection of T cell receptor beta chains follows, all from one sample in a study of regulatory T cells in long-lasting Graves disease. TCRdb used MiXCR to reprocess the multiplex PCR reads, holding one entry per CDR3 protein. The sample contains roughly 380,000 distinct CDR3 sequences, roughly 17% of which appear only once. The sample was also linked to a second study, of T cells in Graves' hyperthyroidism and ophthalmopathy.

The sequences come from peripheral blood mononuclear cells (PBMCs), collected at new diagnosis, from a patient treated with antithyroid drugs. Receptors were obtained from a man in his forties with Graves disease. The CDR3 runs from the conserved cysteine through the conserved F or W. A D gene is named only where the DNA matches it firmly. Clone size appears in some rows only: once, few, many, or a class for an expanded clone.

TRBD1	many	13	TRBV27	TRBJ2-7	CASRGDRGYEQYF	TGTGCCAGCAGGGGGGACAGGGGCTACGAGCAGTACTTC
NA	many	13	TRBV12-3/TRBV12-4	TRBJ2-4	CASSLRRGNIQYF	TGTGCCAGCAGTTTAAGGCGGGGAAACATTCAGTACTTC
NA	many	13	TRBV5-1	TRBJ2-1	CAKQHRAAHEQFF	TGCGCCAAACAGCACAGGGCGGCCCATGAGCAGTTCTTC
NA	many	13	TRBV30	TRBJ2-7	CAWNGRESYEQYF	TGTGCCTGGAACGGCAGGGAATCCTACGAGCAGTACTTC
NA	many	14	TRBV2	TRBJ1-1	CASTGTSRNTEAFF	TGTGCCAGCACGGGAACTTCGCGGAACACTGAAGCTTTCTTT
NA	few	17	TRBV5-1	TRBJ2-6	CASSLDTDSSGANVLTF	TGCGCCAGCAGCTTGGATACAGATAGCTCTGGGGCCAACGTCCTGACTTTC
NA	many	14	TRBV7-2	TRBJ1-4	CASSFRWGDEKLFF	TGTGCCAGCAGCTTCCGATGGGGAGACGAAAAACTGTTTTTT
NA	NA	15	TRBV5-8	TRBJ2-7	CASSPGGTENYEQYF	TGTGCCAGCAGCCCCGGGGGGACAGAAAACTACGAGCAGTACTTC
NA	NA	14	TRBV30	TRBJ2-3	CAWALREGTDTQYF	TGTGCCTGGGCTTTGAGGGAGGGCACAGATACGCAGTATTTT
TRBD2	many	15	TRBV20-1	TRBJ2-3	CSASQGLYNTDTQYF	TGCAGTGCTAGCCAGGGACTATATAACACAGATACGCAGTATTTT
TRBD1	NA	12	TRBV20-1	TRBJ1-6	CRTGTGGSPLHF	TGCAGGACTGGGACAGGGGGTTCACCCCTCCACTTT
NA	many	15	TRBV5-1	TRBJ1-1	CASSFGSGGNTEAFF	TGCGCCAGCAGCTTTGGGTCGGGAGGGAACACTGAAGCTTTCTTT
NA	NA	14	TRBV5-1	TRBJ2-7	CASSHPGHPNEQYF	TGCGCCAGCAGCCATCCTGGACATCCCAACGAGCAGTACTTC
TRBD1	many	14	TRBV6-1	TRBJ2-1	CASSGQGQVGEQFF	TGTGCCAGCAGCGGACAGGGTCAAGTTGGTGAGCAGTTCTTC
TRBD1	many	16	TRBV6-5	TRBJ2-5	CASSYPRTGGSETQYF	TGTGCCAGCAGTTACCCCCGGACAGGGGGCTCAGAGACCCAGTACTTC
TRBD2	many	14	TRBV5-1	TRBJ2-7	CASSLVAGGREQYF	TGCGCCAGCAGCTTGGTGGCGGGGGGAAGGGAGCAGTACTTC
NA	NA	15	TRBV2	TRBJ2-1	CASSEGGHYYNEQFF	TGTGCCAGCAGTGAGGGGGGGCACTACTACAATGAGCAGTTCTTC